This T cell receptor beta chain was sequenced in a study of T cell responses to AZD1222 COVID-19 vaccine (dated by TCRdb to the early 2020s). General notes on the study: AZD1222 recipients whose second dose came at about 4 weeks and those whose second dose came at about 12 weeks were combined into one group, since spike-specific TCR depth and breadth did not differ between the two schedules. A total of 233 trial participants underwent TCR sequencing, of whom approximately 200 had received two doses of AZD1222 and about 25 had received two doses of the MenACWY control vaccine. Trial participants were enrolled by age into subgroups of 18-55, 56-69 and 70-plus years, and roughly 160, 29 and 62 TCR-sequenced participants, respectively, were included in these subgroups. General study outcomes and caveats: Reportedly, close to half of the unique spike-specific TCRs recognized epitopes lying outside the regions that are mutated in the B.1.351 and B.1.1.7 variants. After two AZD1222 doses, both the breadth and the depth of spike-specific TCRs were significantly higher than at day 0 and than in MenACWY recipients. Participants were mostly white British, with more females than males. The authors suggested clonal diversity may have been underestimated. Vaccine-associated CD4 TCRs spanned the whole spike protein, with dominant responses in regions 160-218 and 743-854. Because no samples from the day 14 peak response were available, repertoires could be characterized only after the peak T cell response. Conclusions about previously exposed vaccinees are limited because only six or seven AZD1222 recipients were SARS-CoV-2 seropositive at baseline. In the small 56-69-year group, the increase in depth fell short of significance, most likely because of low power.

This specimen's time point label, per the study, means: baseline before first vaccination. Vaccinee samples came from UK trials COV001 and COV002, including a single-blind randomized controlled phase 2/3 trial of AZD1222 (ChAdOx1 nCoV-19) in healthy adults. For TCRbeta chain sequencing, PBMC samples were collected from trial participants at day 0 and at day 28 after the second dose. In regard to this clone: Its target antigen remains unknown. No base quality information exists; no much larger clone differs at one position.

The CDR3 regions of human TCRbeta chains were analyzed by immunosequencing. The original pipeline was this. TCRs in the repertoires were compared against a reference library of SARS-CoV-2-specific TCRs that had been generated with the MIRA antigen-specificity platform. Breadth was defined as the fraction of unique TCRs that were SARS-CoV-2-associated, and depth was defined as the fraction of total T cells that were SARS-CoV-2-associated. Each spike-specific TCR was assigned to its reactive spike region and to a CD4 or CD8 class using the MIRA data. Log10-transformed breadth and depth values were compared by one-way ANOVA with Sidak's multiple comparisons tests. TCRdb obtained this table from immuneACCESS and retained in-frame rearrangements with V and J assigned. These tables miss some clones; where compared with another copy, unresolved V genes account for less than half of the shortfall, and the remainder is unexplained. The V and J calls and clone size were taken over from that table, and D and trimming were inferred from the DNA. This sample comprises 95,000 to 100,000 clones, just over 90% of them detected only once. 9.5% to 15% of the sample is taken by the ten largest.

The CDR3, from cysteine to phenylalanine, totals 13 residues. Of all the DNA, just the CDR3 is kept, 39 bases in frame from base 1. A distance of 11 bases separates the germline ends of V and J, which lose 3 bases and 8 bases respectively. This specimen consisted of peripheral blood, obtained on day 0 of AZD1222 vaccination. The chain joins TRBV12-3 or TRBV12-4 to TRBJ2-1; the D match is possibly TRBD1 or TRBD2, with 5 bases aligned in each. The sequence was obtained from an adult in good health. In nucleotides, the sequence is TGTGCCAGCAGTTTGAGAGGGGCGCATGAGCAGTTCTTC. It encodes CASSLRGAHEQFF.